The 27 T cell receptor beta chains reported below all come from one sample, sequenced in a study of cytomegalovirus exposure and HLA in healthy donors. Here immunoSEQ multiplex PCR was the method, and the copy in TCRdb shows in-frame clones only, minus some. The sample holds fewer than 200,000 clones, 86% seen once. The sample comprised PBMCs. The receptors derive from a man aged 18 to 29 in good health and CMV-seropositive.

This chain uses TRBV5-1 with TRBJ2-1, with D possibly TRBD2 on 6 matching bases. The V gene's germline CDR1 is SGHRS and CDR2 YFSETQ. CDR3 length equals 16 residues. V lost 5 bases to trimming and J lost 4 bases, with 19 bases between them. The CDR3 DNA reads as TGCGCCAGCAGTGACCCAAGCGGGTTCCAATACAATGAGCAGTTCTTC. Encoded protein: CASSDPSGFQYNEQFF.

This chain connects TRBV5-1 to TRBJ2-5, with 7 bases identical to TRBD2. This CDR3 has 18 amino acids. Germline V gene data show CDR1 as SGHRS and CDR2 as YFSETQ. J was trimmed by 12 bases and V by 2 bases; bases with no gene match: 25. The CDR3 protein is CASSFRGGGAVPVERKYF. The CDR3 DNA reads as TGCGCCAGCAGCTTCCGCGGGGGTGGTGCTGTGCCGGTAGAGCGCAAGTACTTC.

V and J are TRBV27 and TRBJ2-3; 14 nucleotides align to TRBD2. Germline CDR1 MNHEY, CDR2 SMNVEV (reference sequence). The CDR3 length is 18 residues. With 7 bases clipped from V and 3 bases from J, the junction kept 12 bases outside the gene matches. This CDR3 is CASKGLAGEPLWTDTQYF. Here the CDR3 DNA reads TGTGCCAGCAAGGGACTAGCGGGAGAGCCCCTTTGGACAGATACGCAGTATTTT.

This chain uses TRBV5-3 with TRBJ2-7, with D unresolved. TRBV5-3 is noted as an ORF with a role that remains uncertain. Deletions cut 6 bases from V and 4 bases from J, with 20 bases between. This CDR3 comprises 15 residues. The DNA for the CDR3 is TGTGCCAGAACCACCAGCGTCGAGGAATTATACGAGCAGTACTTC. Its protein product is CARTTSVEELYEQYF.

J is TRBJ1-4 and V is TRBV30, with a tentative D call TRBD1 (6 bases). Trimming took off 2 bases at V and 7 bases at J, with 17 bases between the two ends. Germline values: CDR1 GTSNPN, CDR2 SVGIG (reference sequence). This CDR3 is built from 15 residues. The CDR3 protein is CAWSTFRGVSEKLFF. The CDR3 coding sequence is TGTGCCTGGAGTACCTTCAGGGGAGTTAGTGAAAAACTGTTTTTT. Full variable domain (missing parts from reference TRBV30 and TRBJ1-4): SQTIHQWPATLVQPVGSPLSLECTVEGTSNPNLYWYRQAAGRGLQLLFYSVGIGQISSEVPQNLSASRPQDRQFILSSKKLLLSDSGFYLCAWSTFRGVSEKLFFGSGTQLSVL.

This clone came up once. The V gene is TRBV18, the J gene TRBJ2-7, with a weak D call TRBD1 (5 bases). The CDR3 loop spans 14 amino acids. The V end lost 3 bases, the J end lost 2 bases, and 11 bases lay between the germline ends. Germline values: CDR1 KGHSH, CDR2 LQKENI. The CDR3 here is CASSPGPGTYEQYF. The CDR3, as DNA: TGTGCCAGCTCACCTGGCCCAGGGACCTACGAGCAGTACTTC.

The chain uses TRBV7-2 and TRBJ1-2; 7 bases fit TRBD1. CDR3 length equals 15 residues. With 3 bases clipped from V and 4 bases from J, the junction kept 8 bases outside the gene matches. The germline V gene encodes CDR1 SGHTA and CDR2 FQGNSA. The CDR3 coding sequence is TGTGCCAGCAGCTTCCAGTTTAGACAGGGCTATGGCTACACCTTC. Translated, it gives CASSFQFRQGYGYTF.

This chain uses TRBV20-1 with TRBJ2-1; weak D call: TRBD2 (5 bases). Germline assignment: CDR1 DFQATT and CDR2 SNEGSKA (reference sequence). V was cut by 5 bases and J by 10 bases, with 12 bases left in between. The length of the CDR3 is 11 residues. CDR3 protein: CSAFTTGEQFF. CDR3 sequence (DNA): TGCAGTGCTTTTACCACGGGGGAGCAGTTCTTC.

The CDR3 DNA reads as TGTGCCAGCAGGTCGGGAATCTGGGAAGCTTTCTTT. It is translated as CASRSGIWEAFF. The V call is TRBV28, the J call TRBJ1-1; D unclear. The CDR3 length is 12 residues. Germline lookup yields CDR1 MDHEN and CDR2 SYDVKM. Trimming stripped 6 bases from V and 8 bases from J, with 13 bases between.

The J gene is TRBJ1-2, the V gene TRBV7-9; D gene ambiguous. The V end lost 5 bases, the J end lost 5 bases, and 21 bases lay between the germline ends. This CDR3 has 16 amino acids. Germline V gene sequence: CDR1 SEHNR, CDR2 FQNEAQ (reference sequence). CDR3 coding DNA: TGTGCCAGCAGCCCCCCTCGACAAGTTACGCCTTATGGCTACACCTTC. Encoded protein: CASSPPRQVTPYGYTF.

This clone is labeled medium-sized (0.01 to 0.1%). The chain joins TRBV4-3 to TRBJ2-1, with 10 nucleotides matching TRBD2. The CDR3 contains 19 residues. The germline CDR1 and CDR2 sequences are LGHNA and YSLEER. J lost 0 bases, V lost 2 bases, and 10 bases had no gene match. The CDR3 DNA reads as TGCGCCAGCAGCCAACTCCCTAGCGGGGGAGGGAGCTCCTACAATGAGCAGTTCTTC. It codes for CASSQLPSGGGSSYNEQFF.

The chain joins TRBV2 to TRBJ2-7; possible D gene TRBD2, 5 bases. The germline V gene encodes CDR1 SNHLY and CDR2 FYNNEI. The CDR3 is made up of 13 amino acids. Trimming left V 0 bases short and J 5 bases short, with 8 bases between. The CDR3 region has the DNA TGTGCCAGCAGTGAAGCGGGAGCGGACGAGCAGTACTTC. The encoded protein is CASSEAGADEQYF.

CDR3 nucleotide sequence: TGTGCCAGCACTGGGGCAGGGCGGTATATCTCCTACGAGCAGTACTTC. This codes for CASTGAGRYISYEQYF. This chain links TRBV2 with TRBJ2-7; D is perhaps TRBD1 (5 bases). Trimming left V 7 bases short and J 0 bases short, with 19 bases between. Germline CDR1 reads SNHLY; CDR2 reads FYNNEI. The CDR3 spans 16 residues.

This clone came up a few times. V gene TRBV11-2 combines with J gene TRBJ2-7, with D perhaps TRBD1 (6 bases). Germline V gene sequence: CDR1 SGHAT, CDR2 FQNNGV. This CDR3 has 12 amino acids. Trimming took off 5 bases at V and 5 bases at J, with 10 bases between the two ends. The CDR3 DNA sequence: TGTGCCAGCAGCATACAGGGTAACGAGCAGTACTTC. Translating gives CASSIQGNEQYF.

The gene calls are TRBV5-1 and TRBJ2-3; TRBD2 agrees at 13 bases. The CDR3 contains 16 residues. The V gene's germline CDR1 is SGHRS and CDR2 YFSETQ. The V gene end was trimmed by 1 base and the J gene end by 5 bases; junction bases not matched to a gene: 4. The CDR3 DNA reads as TGCGCCAGCAGCTTGACTAGCGGGGGGGCGGGAGATACGCAGTATTTT. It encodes CASSLTSGGAGDTQYF.

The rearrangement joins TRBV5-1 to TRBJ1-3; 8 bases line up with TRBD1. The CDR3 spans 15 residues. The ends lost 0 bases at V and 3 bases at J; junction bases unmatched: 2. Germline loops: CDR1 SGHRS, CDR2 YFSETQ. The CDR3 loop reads CASSLAGGNGNTIYF. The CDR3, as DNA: TGCGCCAGCAGCTTGGCAGGGGGCAATGGAAACACCATATATTTT.

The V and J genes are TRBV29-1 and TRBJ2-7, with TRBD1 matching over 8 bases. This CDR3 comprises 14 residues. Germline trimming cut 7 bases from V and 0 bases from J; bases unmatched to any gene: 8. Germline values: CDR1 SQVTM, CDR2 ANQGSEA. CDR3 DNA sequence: TGCAGCGCAATGTCACAGGGGGGCTCCTACGAGCAGTACTTC. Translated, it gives CSAMSQGGSYEQYF.

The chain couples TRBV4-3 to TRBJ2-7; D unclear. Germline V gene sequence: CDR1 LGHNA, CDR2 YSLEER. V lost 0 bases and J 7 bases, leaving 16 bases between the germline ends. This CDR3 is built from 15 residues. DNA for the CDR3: TGCGCCAGCAGCCAAGATCGGAACTACCTTCGGGAGCAGTACTTC. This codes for CASSQDRNYLREQYF.

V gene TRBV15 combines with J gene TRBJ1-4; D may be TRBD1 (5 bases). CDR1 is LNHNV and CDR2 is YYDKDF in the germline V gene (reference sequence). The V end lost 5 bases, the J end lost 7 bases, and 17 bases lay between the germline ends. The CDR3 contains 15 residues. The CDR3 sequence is CATSPQMGQSEKLFF. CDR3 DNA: TGTGCCACCAGCCCGCAAATGGGGCAATCTGAAAAACTGTTTTTT.

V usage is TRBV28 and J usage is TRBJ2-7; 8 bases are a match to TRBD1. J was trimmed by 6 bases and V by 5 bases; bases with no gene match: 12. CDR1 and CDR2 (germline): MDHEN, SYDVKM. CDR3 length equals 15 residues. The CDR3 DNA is TGTGCCAGCAGTACCACCGGGACAGGATTTTCCGAGCAGTACTTC. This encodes CASSTTGTGFSEQYF.

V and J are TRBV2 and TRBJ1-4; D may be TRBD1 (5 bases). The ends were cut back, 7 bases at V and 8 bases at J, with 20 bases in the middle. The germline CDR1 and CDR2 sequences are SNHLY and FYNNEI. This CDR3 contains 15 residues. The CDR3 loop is CASTEKGQTDEKLFF. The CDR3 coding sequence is TGTGCCAGCACCGAAAAGGGGCAAACAGACGAAAAACTGTTTTTT.

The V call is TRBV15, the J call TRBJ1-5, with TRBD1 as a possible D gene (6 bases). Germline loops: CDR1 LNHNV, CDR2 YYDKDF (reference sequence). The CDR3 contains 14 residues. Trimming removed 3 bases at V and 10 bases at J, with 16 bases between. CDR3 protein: CATSSRGGASPQHF. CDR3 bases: TGTGCCACCAGCAGTCGTGGGGGGGCAAGCCCCCAGCATTTT. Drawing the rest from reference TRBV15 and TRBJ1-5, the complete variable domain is DAMVIQNPRYQVTQFGKPVTLSCSQTLNHNVMYWYQQKSSQAPKLLFHYYDKDFNNEADTPDNFQSRRPNTSFCFLDIRSPGLGDTAMYLCATSSRGGASPQHFGDGTRLSIL.

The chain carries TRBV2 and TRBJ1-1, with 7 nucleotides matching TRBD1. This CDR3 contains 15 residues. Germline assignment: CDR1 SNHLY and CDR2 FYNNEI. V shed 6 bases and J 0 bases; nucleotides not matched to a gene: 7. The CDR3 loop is CASSLQGVLNTEAFF. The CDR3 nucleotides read TGTGCCAGCAGCCTCCAGGGGGTTCTGAACACTGAAGCTTTCTTT.

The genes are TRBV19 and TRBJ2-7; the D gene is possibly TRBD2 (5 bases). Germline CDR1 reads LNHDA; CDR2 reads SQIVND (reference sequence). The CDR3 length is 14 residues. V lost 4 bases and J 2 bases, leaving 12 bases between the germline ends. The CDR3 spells CASSKPDGAYEQYF. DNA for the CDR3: TGTGCCAGTAGTAAACCGGACGGGGCCTACGAGCAGTACTTC. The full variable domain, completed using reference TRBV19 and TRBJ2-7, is DGGITQSPKYLFRKEGQNVTLSCEQNLNHDAMYWYRQDPGQGLRLIYYSQIVNDFQKGDIAEGYSVSREKKESFPLTVTSAQKNPTAFYLCASSKPDGAYEQYFGPGTRLTVT.

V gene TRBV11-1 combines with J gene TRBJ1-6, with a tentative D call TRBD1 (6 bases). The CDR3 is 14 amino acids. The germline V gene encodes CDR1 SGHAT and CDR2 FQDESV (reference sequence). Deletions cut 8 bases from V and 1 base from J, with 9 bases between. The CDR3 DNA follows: TGTGCCAGCGAGGGGGATTCCTATAATTCACCCCTCCACTTT. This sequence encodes CASEGDSYNSPLHF.

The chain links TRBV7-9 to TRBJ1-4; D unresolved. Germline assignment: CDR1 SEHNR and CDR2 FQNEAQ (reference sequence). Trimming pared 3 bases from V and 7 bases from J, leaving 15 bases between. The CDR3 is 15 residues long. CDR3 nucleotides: TGTGCCAGCAGCTTCTCAGGCTCCTTGGGTGAAAAACTGTTTTTT. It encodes CASSFSGSLGEKLFF.

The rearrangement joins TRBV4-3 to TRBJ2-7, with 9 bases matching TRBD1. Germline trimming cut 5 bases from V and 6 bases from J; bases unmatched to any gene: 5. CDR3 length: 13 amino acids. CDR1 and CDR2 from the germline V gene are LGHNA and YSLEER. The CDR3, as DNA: TGCGCCAGCAGCAAGGACAGGGGAGGCGAGCAGTACTTC. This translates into CASSKDRGGEQYF.